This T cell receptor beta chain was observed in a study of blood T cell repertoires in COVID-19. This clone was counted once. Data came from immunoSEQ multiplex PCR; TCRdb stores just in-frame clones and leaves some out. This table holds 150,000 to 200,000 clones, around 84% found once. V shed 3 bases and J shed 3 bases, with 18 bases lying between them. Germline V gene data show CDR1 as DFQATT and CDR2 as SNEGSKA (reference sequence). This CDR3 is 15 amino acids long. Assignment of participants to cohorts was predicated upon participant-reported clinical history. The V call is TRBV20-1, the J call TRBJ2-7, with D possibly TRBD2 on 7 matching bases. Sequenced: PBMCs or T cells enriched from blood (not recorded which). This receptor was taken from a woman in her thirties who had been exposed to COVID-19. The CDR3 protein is CSASGVGGARYEQYF. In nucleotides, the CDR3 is TGCAGTGCTAGTGGGGTAGGGGGGGCCCGCTACGAGCAGTACTTC.